One sample yielded the 16 T cell receptor beta chains listed below, sequenced in a study of Graves' ophthalmopathy and Graves' hyperthyroidism. The sequenced template was RNA, covering the TCR beta CDR3 region. The workflow started with a first-round RT-PCR run with HTBI primers and then moved on to a second-round multiplex PCR. From the multiplex PCR reads, TCRdb called clonotypes with MiXCR, one entry per CDR3 protein. The data hold hundreds of thousands of distinct CDR3 sequences, with about 20% observed a single time. The sequenced sample consisted of peripheral blood. These receptor sequences come from a young woman with stable Graves' hyperthyroidism. Some clones in this sample may be carry-over from other donors' samples.

In this sample, this clonotype turned up once. Likely a read error: the CDR3 ends without its conserved phenylalanine or tryptophan. V gene TRBV6-5 combines with J gene TRBJ1-2; the D is unclear. Germline V lookup: CDR1 MNHEY, CDR2 SVGAGI. This CDR3 spans 13 amino acids. Deletions cut 6 bases from V and 0 bases from J, with 8 bases between. This CDR3 reads CASRYTTNYGYTY. CDR3 sequence (DNA): TGTGCCAGCAGATACACCACTAACTATGGCTACACCTAC.

This clonotype was counted many times. The V call is TRBV6-5, the J call TRBJ1-1; D gene ambiguous. Between the trimmed V and J ends, which lost 2 bases and 5 bases, there was a span of 18 bases. The CDR3 is made up of 16 amino acids. Germline loops: CDR1 MNHEY, CDR2 SVGAGI. The chain's CDR3 is CASSYMFGEVLTEAFF. CDR3 sequence (DNA): TGTGCCAGCAGTTACATGTTCGGGGAGGTTTTGACTGAAGCTTTCTTT.

In this sample, this clonotype turned up many times. CDR3 sequence (DNA): TGTGCCAGCAGCTTAGCCCCGGGGCCGGACTATGGCTACACCTTC. Protein: CASSLAPGPDYGYTF. The chain combines TRBV7-2 with TRBJ1-2; TRBD1 might be the D (5 bases). The germline V gene encodes CDR1 SGHTA and CDR2 FQGNSA. The CDR3 is made up of 15 amino acids. Trimming removed 0 bases from V and 3 bases from J, with 11 bases in between.

This clonotype came up many times. The chain employs TRBV19 and TRBJ1-2; no clear D. Deletions cut 3 bases from V and 0 bases from J, with 14 bases between. Germline V gene lookup returns CDR1 LNHDA and CDR2 SQIVND (reference sequence). This CDR3 has 16 residues. CDR3 bases: TGTGCCAGTAGTATCGCTCCAGGAGTTTCTAACTATGGCTACACCTTC. Translation gives CASSIAPGVSNYGYTF.

The V and J genes are TRBV5-1 and TRBJ2-2, with D possibly TRBD1 on 5 matching bases. Between the trimmed V and J ends, which lost 4 bases and 0 bases, there was a span of 13 bases. This CDR3 is 16 amino acids long. Germline CDR1 is SGHRS and CDR2 is YFSETQ. DNA of the CDR3: TGCGCCAGCAGCAATGGCGCAGGGTCGAACACCGGGGAGCTGTTTTTT. Its translation is CASSNGAGSNTGELFF.

This clonotype has at least ten counts. The chain recombines TRBV12-3 or TRBV12-4 with TRBJ1-5, with a possible D match to TRBD1 (5 bases). Trimming took 5 bases from V and 7 from J, leaving 12 bases between them. The CDR3 spans 13 residues. The CDR3 loop reads CASSHPGGQPQHF. CDR3 nucleotide sequence: TGTGCCAGCAGTCACCCGGGGGGGCAGCCCCAGCATTTT.

In this sample, this clonotype turned up many times. J is TRBJ1-2 and V is TRBV10-1; D is ambiguous. Per the germline V gene, CDR1 is WNHNN and CDR2 is SYGVQD (reference sequence). Trimming shortened V by 2 bases and J by 5 bases, and 12 bases separated the two germline ends. CDR3 length: 14 residues. For the CDR3, the DNA is TGCGCCAGCAGTGAGCCGTGGGCACGGTATGGCTACACCTTC. This codes for CASSEPWARYGYTF.

In this sample, this clonotype turned up many times. CDR3: CASSLNAGTGPSYEQYF. The CDR3 DNA reads as TGTGCCAGCAGTCTCAACGCCGGGACAGGGCCATCCTACGAGCAGTACTTC. The chain has TRBV6-2 or TRBV6-3 and TRBJ2-7; 9 bases are shared with TRBD1. Germline CDR1 is MNHEY and CDR2 is SVGEGT. V shed 5 bases and J 1 base; nucleotides not matched to a gene: 12. The CDR3 totals 17 residues.

This clonotype was picked up many times. An end of the junction does not agree with germline; a read error may underlie this. The chain has TRBV5-1 and TRBJ2-7; the match to TRBD1 covers 8 bases. The germline V gene encodes CDR1 SGHRS and CDR2 YFSETQ. The CDR3 is 14 residues long. CDR3 DNA sequence: TGCGCCAGCACCTCCGGGACAGGATCCTACGGGCAGTACTTC. Its protein is CASTSGTGSYGQYF.

This clonotype was detected ten times or more. The chain joins TRBV7-9 to TRBJ2-7; D gene ambiguous. The germline gives CDR1 SEHNR, CDR2 FQNEAQ (reference sequence). The CDR3 sequence is 15 residues long. Trimming took 2 bases from V and 3 from J, leaving 14 bases between them. The CDR3: CASSLNTTSNYEQYF. The CDR3 DNA reads as TGTGCCAGCAGCTTAAATACGACATCTAACTACGAGCAGTACTTC.

This clonotype was recorded many times. The chain links TRBV6-5 to TRBJ1-2; TRBD1 agrees at 7 bases. V gave up 6 bases and J gave up 1 base; unmatched junction bases: 8. CDR3 size: 15 residues. CDR1 is MNHEY, CDR2 SVGAGI, per germline. The CDR3 nucleotides are TGTGCCAGCAGCCCTCAGGGGGGCTATAACTATGGCTACACCTTC. Its protein product is CASSPQGGYNYGYTF.

Worth noting for this clonotype: Possible read error: a much larger clone is one base away. The J gene is TRBJ1-3, the V gene TRBV6-1, with D uncertain. The CDR3 extends over 11 amino acids. Germline values: CDR1 MNHNS, CDR2 SASEGT. The V end lost 6 bases, the J end lost 6 bases, and 6 bases lay between the germline ends. DNA for the CDR3: TGTGCCAGCAGCCCCGAAAACACCATATATTTT. Protein sequence: CASSPENTIYF.

This chain uses TRBV28 with TRBJ1-2, with a tentative D call TRBD1 (5 bases). Germline values: CDR1 MDHEN, CDR2 SYDVKM. The CDR3 consists of 16 residues. The V gene lost 3 bases and the J gene lost 6 bases, with 20 bases spanning the gap. This CDR3 reads CASSLGEDLIRDGYTF. The DNA of the CDR3 is TGTGCCAGCAGTTTGGGGGAGGATCTGATCAGAGATGGCTACACCTTC.

This clonotype came up a few times. This CDR3 is CASSLRVRGGELFF. Here the CDR3 DNA reads TGTGCCAGCAGCTTACGGGTGCGGGGCGGGGAGCTGTTTTTT. The chain links TRBV11-2 to TRBJ2-2, with TRBD2 as a possible D gene (6 bases). The CDR3 loop spans 14 amino acids. Germline CDR1 reads SGHAT; CDR2 reads FQNNGV. V gave up 2 bases and J gave up 7 bases, with 11 bases separating them.

In its sample, this clonotype was seen many times. J is TRBJ1-2 and V is TRBV6-1, with TRBD1 matching 8 bases. The CDR3 has 14 amino acids. CDR1 and CDR2 (germline): MNHNS, SASEGT. The V segment lost 3 bases and the J segment 5 bases; nucleotides outside the gene matches: 5. The CDR3 coding sequence is TGTGCCAGCAGTGACCCGGACAGGGTATATGGCTACACCTTC. The encoded protein is CASSDPDRVYGYTF.

The sample holds many counts of this clonotype. J is TRBJ1-1 and V is TRBV11-2; D may be TRBD1 (6 bases). V was pared by 0 bases and J by 3 bases, with 17 bases between. This CDR3 is built from 17 residues. Per germline, CDR1 SGHAT and CDR2 FQNNGV. The chain's CDR3 is CASSLDLNLWGHTEAFF. DNA for the CDR3: TGTGCCAGCAGCTTAGATTTGAACCTTTGGGGGCACACTGAAGCTTTCTTT.